These 3 T cell receptor beta chains originate from one sample sequenced in a study of blood T cell repertoires in COVID-19. Profiled with immunoSEQ multiplex PCR; TCRdb holds only in-frame clones, not every one. The table includes 30,000 to 35,000 clones, approximately 82% detected once. The sample consisted of peripheral blood. These receptor sequences come from a man older than 75 with active or convalescent COVID-19.

V gene TRBV28 combines with J gene TRBJ2-5; 8 nucleotides line up with TRBD1. The CDR3 length is 16 residues. J gave up 1 base and V 5 bases, and 9 bases lay outside the gene matches. Germline V gene lookup returns CDR1 MDHEN and CDR2 SYDVKM. The CDR3 sequence is CASSTTGTGIQETQYF. CDR3 nucleotides: TGTGCCAGCAGTACTACCGGGACAGGCATCCAAGAGACCCAGTACTTC.

The V gene is TRBV28, the J gene TRBJ1-4; 10 bases fit TRBD1. The CDR3 contains 16 residues. The junction had 5 bases not matched to a gene; V was cut back by 6 bases and J by 1 base. Germline V lookup: CDR1 MDHEN, CDR2 SYDVKM. DNA of the CDR3: TGTGCCAGCAGGACAGGGGGCGCTGGAACTAATGAAAAACTGTTTTTT. Its protein product is CASRTGGAGTNEKLFF. Full variable domain (outside the CDR3, taken from reference TRBV28 and TRBJ1-4): DVKVTQSSRYLVKRTGEKVFLECVQDMDHENMFWYRQDPGLGLRLIYFSYDVKMKEKGDIPEGYSVSREKKERFSLILESASTNQTSMYLCASRTGGAGTNEKLFFGSGTQLSVL.

V is TRBV19 and J is TRBJ2-7; a weak D match, TRBD1 (6 bases). The CDR3 sequence is 12 residues long. V lost 0 bases and J 8 bases, leaving 8 bases between the germline ends. Looked up from germline, CDR1 is LNHDA and CDR2 is SQIVND (reference sequence). This CDR3 reads CASSIEGQKQYF. DNA for the CDR3: TGTGCCAGTAGTATAGAAGGACAGAAGCAGTACTTC.